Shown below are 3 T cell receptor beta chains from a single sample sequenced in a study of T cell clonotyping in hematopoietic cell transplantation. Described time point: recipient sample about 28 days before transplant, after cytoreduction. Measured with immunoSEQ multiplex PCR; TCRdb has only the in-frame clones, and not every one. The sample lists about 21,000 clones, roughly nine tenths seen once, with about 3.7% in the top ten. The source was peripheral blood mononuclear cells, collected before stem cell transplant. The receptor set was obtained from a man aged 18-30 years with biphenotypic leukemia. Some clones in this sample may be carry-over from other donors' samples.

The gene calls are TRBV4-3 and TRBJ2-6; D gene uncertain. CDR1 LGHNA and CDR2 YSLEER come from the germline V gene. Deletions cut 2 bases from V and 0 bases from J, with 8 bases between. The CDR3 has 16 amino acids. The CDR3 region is CASSQYQSSGANVLTF. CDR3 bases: TGCGCCAGCAGCCAATATCAGAGCTCTGGGGCCAACGTCCTGACTTTC.

CDR3 in DNA: TGTGCCAGCCGAGACATGGGAAACACCATATATTTT. Its translation: CASRDMGNTIYF. The chain carries TRBV2 and TRBJ1-3; D call uncertain. V was shortened by 8 bases and J by 4 bases, with 9 bases between the two germline ends. The CDR3 consists of 12 residues. Germline V CDR1 and CDR2: SNHLY, FYNNEI.

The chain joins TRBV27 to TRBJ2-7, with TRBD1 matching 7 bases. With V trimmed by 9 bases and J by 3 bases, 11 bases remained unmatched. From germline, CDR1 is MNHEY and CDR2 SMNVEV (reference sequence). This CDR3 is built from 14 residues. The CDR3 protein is CAREPGQLFYEQYF. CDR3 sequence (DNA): TGTGCCAGGGAGCCGGGACAGCTTTTCTACGAGCAGTACTTC.